The 8 T cell receptor beta chains below were found in one sample sequenced in a study of T-cell memory formation after mild COVID-19. TCRdb reprocessed the 5' RACE reads with MiXCR, giving one entry per CDR3 protein. The data hold about 55,000 distinct CDR3 sequences, with over 7.5% observed a single time. The sequencing sample was made of PBMCs or a T cell subset sorted from them (not recorded which). These TCRs come from a man between 18 and 35 years old who had mild COVID-19 (a few samples of this study predate the infection). Cell type and time point are not known.

Turning to this clonotype: The junction differs from germline at one of its ends, possibly a read error. The gene calls are TRBV5-1 and TRBJ1-5, with D possibly TRBD1 on 6 matching bases. Germline CDR1 reads SGHRS; CDR2 reads YFSETQ. CDR3 size: 15 residues. The CDR3 protein is CASSLGGGSNQPQHF. The DNA for the CDR3 is TGCGCAAGCAGCTTGGGGGGCGGGTCGAATCAGCCCCAGCATTTT. The whole variable domain, remainder taken from reference TRBV5-1 and TRBJ1-5, is KAGVTQTPRYLIKTRGQQVTLSCSPISGHRSVSWYQQTPGQGLQFLFEYFSETQRNKGNFPGRFSGRQFSNSRSEMNVSTLELGDSALYLCASSLGGGSNQPQHFGDGTRLSIL.

This clonotype was recorded a few times. J is TRBJ2-3 and V is TRBV5-1; 7 positions match TRBD2. The CDR3 consists of 16 residues. The trim removed 0 bases at V and 2 bases at J, leaving 6 bases unmatched. The germline V gene encodes CDR1 SGHRS and CDR2 YFSETQ. The CDR3 region is CASSLGASGDTDTQYF. CDR3 nucleotide sequence: TGCGCCAGCAGCTTGGGGGCTAGCGGAGACACAGATACGCAGTATTTT. The complete variable domain, with remaining parts taken from reference TRBV5-1 and TRBJ2-3, reads KAGVTQTPRYLIKTRGQQVTLSCSPISGHRSVSWYQQTPGQGLQFLFEYFSETQRNKGNFPGRFSGRQFSNSRSEMNVSTLELGDSALYLCASSLGASGDTDTQYFGPGTRLTVL.

There are a few counts of this clonotype. The J gene is TRBJ2-1, the V gene TRBV12-3 or TRBV12-4; D call uncertain. The CDR3 runs to 11 residues. The germline V and J ends were trimmed by 4 bases and 15 bases, with 13 bases remaining between them. The CDR3 DNA sequence: TGTGCCAGCAGTTCGTGGCTAAATTGGTTCTTC. Its translation is CASSSWLNWFF.

This clonotype occurred a few times. The chain employs TRBV6-2 or TRBV6-3 and TRBJ2-1; D might be TRBD2 (6 bases). Trimming took off 6 bases at V and 6 bases at J, with 24 bases between the two ends. This CDR3 region has 17 residues. Germline CDR1 is MNHEY and CDR2 is SVGEGT. The CDR3 DNA follows: TGTGCCAGCAGACGACGGGACTCTCGACGAGGTGGCAATGAGCAGTTCTTC. Residues: CASRRRDSRRGGNEQFF.

This clonotype has a count of ten or more. The V call is TRBV20-1, the J call TRBJ2-7; D is ambiguous. Germline CDR1 is DFQATT and CDR2 is SNEGSKA (reference sequence). Deletions cut 3 bases from V and 9 bases from J, with 15 bases between. This CDR3 comprises 12 residues. The CDR3 loop is CSASGDPFGQYF. CDR3 in DNA: TGCAGTGCTAGTGGGGATCCTTTTGGGCAGTACTTC.

This clonotype was found many times. The chain links TRBV11-2 to TRBJ2-3, with D uncertain. V lost 0 bases, J lost 8 bases, and 6 bases lay in between. The length of the CDR3 is 12 residues. Germline V lookup: CDR1 SGHAT, CDR2 FQNNGV. CDR3 coding DNA: TGTGCCAGCAGCTTAGAAGCGTCTACGCAGTATTTT. This codes for CASSLEASTQYF.

This clonotype was seen a few times. The chain couples TRBV7-2 to TRBJ2-3, with TRBD2 identical over 7 bases. Looked up from germline, CDR1 is SGHTA and CDR2 is FQGNSA. The CDR3 loop spans 14 amino acids. The V segment lost 2 bases and the J segment 2 bases; nucleotides outside the gene matches: 1. The CDR3 region is CASSLRLATDTQYF. In DNA form, the CDR3 reads TGTGCCAGCAGCTTACGACTAGCCACAGATACGCAGTATTTT.

This clonotype showed up just a few times. CDR3 DNA: TGTGCCAGCAGCCCGAGACAGGGTATAAACATTCAGTACTTC. Translation gives CASSPRQGINIQYF. The rearrangement joins TRBV7-2 to TRBJ2-4, with 7 nucleotides matching TRBD1. The CDR3 loop spans 14 amino acids. Unmatched junction bases numbered 7, after V lost 5 bases and J lost 6 bases. From germline, CDR1 is SGHTA and CDR2 FQGNSA.